The T cell receptor beta chain under discussion was sequenced for a study of tumor and adjacent non-tumor tissue in lung cancer. CDR1 and CDR2 from the germline V gene are SGHNT and YYREEE (reference sequence). V dropped 4 bases and J dropped 1 base, with 14 bases sitting between them. The CDR3 consists of 16 residues. The template was RNA from unsorted bulk tissue. This non-tumor lung sample came from over 3 cm beyond the tumor edge. The library came from three nested PCR rounds adapted from ARM-PCR protocols. Via MiXCR, TCRdb re-called the multiplex PCR reads, giving one row per CDR3 protein. Of 65,000 to 75,000 distinct CDR3 sequences listed, 76% are singletons. As to this clonotype: A much larger clone lies one base from this, so it may be a read error.

This receptor was obtained from a man aged 55 to 70 with non-small cell lung cancer. The J gene is TRBJ2-2, the V gene TRBV5-4; D gene ambiguous. The sequencing input was distant non-tumor lung tissue. The CDR3 bases are TGTGCCAGCAGCCCGTCTGGTAGGCGGAACACCGGGGAGCTGTTTTTT. As protein: CASSPSGRRNTGELFF.